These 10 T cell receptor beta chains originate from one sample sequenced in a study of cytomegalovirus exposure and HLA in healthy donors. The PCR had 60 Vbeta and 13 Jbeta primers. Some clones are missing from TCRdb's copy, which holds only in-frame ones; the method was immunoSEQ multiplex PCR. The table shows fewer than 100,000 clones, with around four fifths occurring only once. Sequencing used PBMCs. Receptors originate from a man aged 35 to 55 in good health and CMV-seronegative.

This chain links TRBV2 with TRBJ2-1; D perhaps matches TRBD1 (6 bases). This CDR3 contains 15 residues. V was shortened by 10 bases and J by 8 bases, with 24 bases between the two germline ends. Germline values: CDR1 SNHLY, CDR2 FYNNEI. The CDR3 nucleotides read TGTGCCATCGGCCCCTCCAGAGTGGACAGCTATGAGCAGTTCTTC. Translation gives CAIGPSRVDSYEQFF.

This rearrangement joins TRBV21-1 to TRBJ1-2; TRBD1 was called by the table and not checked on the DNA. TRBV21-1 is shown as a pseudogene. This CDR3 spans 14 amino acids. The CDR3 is CASSGRTGLDGYTF. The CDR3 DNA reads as TGTGCCAGCAGCGGCCGGACAGGTCTAGATGGCTACACCTTC.

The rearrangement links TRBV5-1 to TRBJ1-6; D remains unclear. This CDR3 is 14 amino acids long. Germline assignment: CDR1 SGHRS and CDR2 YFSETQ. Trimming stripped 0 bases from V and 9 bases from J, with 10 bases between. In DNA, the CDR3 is TGCGCCAGCAGCTTGGGGGTCCGGGGTTCACCCCTCCACTTT. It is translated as CASSLGVRGSPLHF.

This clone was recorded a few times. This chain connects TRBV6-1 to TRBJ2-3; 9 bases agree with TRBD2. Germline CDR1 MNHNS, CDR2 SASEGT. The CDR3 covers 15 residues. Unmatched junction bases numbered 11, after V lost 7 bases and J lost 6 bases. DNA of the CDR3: TGTGCCAGCAACCTCCGGGCGGGGGGGCCCGATACGCAGTATTTT. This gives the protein CASNLRAGGPDTQYF.

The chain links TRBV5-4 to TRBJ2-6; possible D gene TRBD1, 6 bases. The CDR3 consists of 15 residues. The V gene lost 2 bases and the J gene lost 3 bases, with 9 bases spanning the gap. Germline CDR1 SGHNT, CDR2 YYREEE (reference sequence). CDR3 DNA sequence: TGTGCCAGCAGCTTCACAGGGTTTGGGGCCAACGTCCTGACTTTC. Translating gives CASSFTGFGANVLTF.

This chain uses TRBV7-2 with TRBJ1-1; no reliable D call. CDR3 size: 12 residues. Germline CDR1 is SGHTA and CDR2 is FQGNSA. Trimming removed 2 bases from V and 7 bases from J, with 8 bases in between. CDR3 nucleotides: TGTGCCAGCAGCTTACCTCCCGGTGAAGCTTTCTTT. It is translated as CASSLPPGEAFF.

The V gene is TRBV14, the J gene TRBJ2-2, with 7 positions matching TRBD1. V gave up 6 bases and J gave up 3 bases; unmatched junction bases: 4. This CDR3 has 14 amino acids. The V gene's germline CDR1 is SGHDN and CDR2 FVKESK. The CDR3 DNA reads TGTGCCAGCAGTTTACAGGGGTACACCGGGGAGCTGTTTTTT. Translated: CASSLQGYTGELFF.

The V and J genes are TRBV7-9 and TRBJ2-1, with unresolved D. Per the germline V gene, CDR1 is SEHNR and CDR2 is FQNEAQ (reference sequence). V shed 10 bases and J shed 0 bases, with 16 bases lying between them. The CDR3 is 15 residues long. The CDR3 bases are TGTGCCAACACCCCCAAACAAAGCTCCTACAATGAGCAGTTCTTC. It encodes CANTPKQSSYNEQFF.

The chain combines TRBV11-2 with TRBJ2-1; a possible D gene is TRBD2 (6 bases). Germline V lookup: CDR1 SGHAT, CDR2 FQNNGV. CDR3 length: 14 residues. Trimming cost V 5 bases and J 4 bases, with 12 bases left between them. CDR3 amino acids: CASSVPGLYNEQFF. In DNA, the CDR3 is TGTGCCAGCAGCGTACCGGGACTTTACAATGAGCAGTTCTTC.

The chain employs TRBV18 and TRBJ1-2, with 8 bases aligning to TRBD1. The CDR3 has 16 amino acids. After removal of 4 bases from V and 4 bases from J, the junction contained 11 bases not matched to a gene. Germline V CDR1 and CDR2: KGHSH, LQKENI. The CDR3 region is CASSQSAGGNAYGYTF. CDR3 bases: TGTGCCAGCTCACAATCAGCAGGGGGCAATGCCTATGGCTACACCTTC.